Each of the 27 T cell receptor beta chains below was sequenced from the same sample in a study. TCRdb redid the calling of the 5' RACE reads with MiXCR, one entry per CDR3 protein. This sample has some 8,400 distinct CDR3 sequences; roughly 29% occur once, and the top ten carry about 4.6%. The sequencing input was naive CD4+ T cells sorted from a lymph node. Subset in this sample: naive CD4+ T cells, CD4+CD45RA+CD25-. Source of these receptors: a female donor with breast cancer.

This clonotype was counted ten times or more. This rearrangement joins TRBV7-9 to TRBJ2-7; 9 bases map to TRBD1. The CDR3 runs to 14 residues. In germline, CDR1 is SEHNR, CDR2 FQNEAQ (reference sequence). J gave up 4 bases and V 5 bases, and 6 bases lay outside the gene matches. CDR3 nucleotides: TGTGCCAGCAGCCTACAGGGGGCGGGATACGAGCAGTACTTC. Residues: CASSLQGAGYEQYF.

This rearrangement joins TRBV21-1 to TRBJ1-5. TRBV21-1 is a recognized pseudogene. This CDR3 has 15 residues. CDR3: CASSKPSGSNQPQHF. CDR3 bases: TGTGCCAGCAGCAAACCCTCCGGGAGCAATCAGCCCCAGCATTTT.

A remark on this clonotype: Being one base from a much bigger clone, this may be a read error. As the CDR3 is not closed by the conserved phenylalanine or tryptophan, this likely results from a read error. The CDR3 region is CASSPGQLGENQPQHL. The CDR3 DNA follows: TGCGCCAGCAGCCCTGGACAATTGGGTGAGAATCAGCCCCAGCATCTT. The chain combines TRBV4-1 with TRBJ1-5, with D possibly being TRBD1 (5 bases). Germline CDR1 is MGHRA and CDR2 is YSYEKL. The CDR3 extends over 16 amino acids. Trimming took 4 bases from V and 4 from J, leaving 17 bases between them.

This clonotype has ten or more counts. The chain is built from TRBV4-2 and TRBJ2-1; 13 bases match TRBD2. Per the germline V gene, CDR1 is LGHNA and CDR2 is YNFKEQ. J was trimmed by 9 bases and V by 2 bases; bases with no gene match: 7. The CDR3 loop spans 16 amino acids. The CDR3 loop is CASSQSLAGGSFEQFF. The CDR3 region has the DNA TGTGCCAGCAGCCAATCACTAGCGGGAGGGAGTTTTGAGCAGTTCTTC.

The CDR3, as DNA: TGTGCCAGCAGGAGGGAAAACGAGCAGTACTTC. Amino acid sequence: CASRRENEQYF. This chain links TRBV6-1 with TRBJ2-7; TRBD2 might be the D (5 bases). The V gene's germline CDR1 is MNHNS and CDR2 SASEGT. The CDR3 totals 11 residues. Trimming left V 6 bases short and J 5 bases short, with 8 bases between.

This clonotype is categorized as medium-sized. The rearrangement uses TRBV5-1 and TRBJ1-6; TRBD1 matches 8 bases. The J segment lost 0 bases and the V segment lost 3 bases, leaving 5 bases of the junction unmatched. This CDR3 is built from 17 residues. The germline V gene has CDR1 SGHRS and CDR2 YFSETQ. CDR3 sequence (DNA): TGCGCCAGCAGCTCGGGGACAGGATTCTCCTATAATTCACCCCTCCACTTT. Protein product: CASSSGTGFSYNSPLHF.

The chain couples TRBV6-5 to TRBJ2-5; 9 bases fit TRBD1. The CDR3 covers 16 residues. The junction had 9 bases not matched to a gene; V was cut back by 2 bases and J by 5 bases. Per germline, CDR1 MNHEY and CDR2 SVGAGI. CDR3 in DNA: TGTGCCAGCAGTTACACGGGGACAGGGTGCCAGGAGACCCAGTACTTC. Translation: CASSYTGTGCQETQYF.

A remark on this clonotype: The junction departs from the called germline gene at one end, perhaps through a read error. This chain joins TRBV5-5 and TRBJ1-2; TRBD1 is a possible D gene (5 bases). The germline CDR1 and CDR2 sequences are SGHKS and YYEKEE (reference sequence). CDR3 size: 14 residues. This CDR3 is CASSSPGDYYGHTF. CDR3 coding DNA: TGTGCCAGCAGCTCGCCTGGGGACTACTATGGCCACACCTTC.

By sample share, this clonotype is medium-sized (0.01 to 0.1%). The chain combines TRBV29-1 with TRBJ2-1; 9 bases match TRBD1. Trimming cost V 4 bases and J 4 bases; bases outside gene matches: 5. The CDR3 is made up of 14 amino acids. Germline CDR1 is SQVTM and CDR2 is ANQGSEA. CDR3 DNA sequence: TGCAGCGTTGGAAACAGGGGGCAGTACAATGAGCAGTTCTTC. This codes for CSVGNRGQYNEQFF.

This clonotype occurred many times. The chain joins TRBV24-1 to TRBJ2-1, with 11 bases lining up with TRBD2. The ends lost 4 bases at V and 0 bases at J; junction bases unmatched: 13. Germline values: CDR1 KGHDR, CDR2 SFDVKD. The CDR3 consists of 20 residues. The CDR3 here is CATSDPGGNLAGGSYNEQFF. CDR3 DNA: TGTGCCACCAGTGACCCGGGGGGGAATCTAGCGGGAGGCTCCTACAATGAGCAGTTCTTC.

As for this clonotype: A much larger clone lies a single base off, so this may be a read error. V gene TRBV30 combines with J gene TRBJ1-1; perhaps TRBD1 as D (6 bases). This CDR3 contains 15 residues. Germline V CDR1 and CDR2: GTSNPN, SVGIG (reference sequence). Trimming cost V 3 bases and J 1 base, with 15 bases left between them. CDR3 protein: CAWSAAPRGNTEAFF. In DNA form, the CDR3 reads TGTGCCTGGAGCGCTGCGCCCAGGGGGAACACTGAAGCTTTCTTT.

This clonotype was counted at least ten times. The chain is built from TRBV7-9 and TRBJ1-1; D call uncertain. CDR3 size: 12 residues. Germline V gene lookup returns CDR1 SEHNR and CDR2 FQNEAQ (reference sequence). The V end was cut by 3 bases, the J end by 1 base, with 3 bases between. CDR3 in DNA: TGTGCCAGCAGCTTTACGAACACTGAAGCTTTCTTT. It specifies CASSFTNTEAFF. The entire variable domain, with the rest obtained from reference TRBV7-9 and TRBJ1-1, is as follows: DTGVSQNPRHKITKRGQNVTFRCDPISEHNRLYWYRQTLGQGPEFLTYFQNEAQLEKSRLLSDRFSAERPKGSFSTLEIQRTEQGDSAMYLCASSFTNTEAFFGQGTRLTVV.

The genes are TRBV4-1 and TRBJ2-1, with TRBD2 matching 9 bases. The trim removed 3 bases at V and 8 bases at J, leaving 17 bases unmatched. This CDR3 spans 18 amino acids. Germline-derived CDR1 and CDR2 are MGHRA and YSYEKL. The CDR3 region is CASSHRSSFERGEHEQFF. DNA of the CDR3: TGCGCCAGCAGCCACAGATCATCTTTCGAGCGGGGGGAGCATGAGCAGTTCTTC.

Worth noting for this clonotype: A much larger clone differs from this one at a single base, so this may be a read error. The missing conserved phenylalanine or tryptophan at the end of this CDR3 makes a read error likely. The gene calls are TRBV2 and TRBJ2-1; D is uncertain. The V gene lost 7 bases and the J gene lost 6 bases, with 16 bases spanning the gap. This CDR3 is built from 14 residues. Germline V gene data show CDR1 as SNHLY and CDR2 as FYNNEI. The CDR3 sequence is CASIRSLTFNEQFV. CDR3 bases: TGTGCCAGCATCCGGTCACTGACCTTCAATGAGCAGTTCGTC.

This clonotype appeared many times. This sequence joins TRBV12-3 or TRBV12-4 and TRBJ1-5, with 7 bases identical to TRBD1. V lost 4 bases to trimming and J lost 8 bases; unmatched junction nucleotides: 11. The CDR3 is 15 amino acids. The CDR3 loop is CASSSTGTLGEPQHF. In nucleotides, the CDR3 is TGTGCCAGCAGTTCGACAGGGACGTTAGGTGAGCCCCAGCATTTT.

The sample holds many counts of this clonotype. V and J are TRBV19 and TRBJ2-1, with 14 bases matching TRBD2. Germline V gene sequence: CDR1 LNHDA, CDR2 SQIVND (reference sequence). The trim removed 4 bases at V and 8 bases at J, leaving 7 bases unmatched. This CDR3 spans 16 amino acids. The CDR3 nucleotides read TGTGCCAGTAGTAGACTAGCGGGAGGGCCCTTCGATGAGCAGTTCTTC. As protein: CASSRLAGGPFDEQFF.

The V gene is TRBV4-1, the J gene TRBJ2-1; 7 nucleotides match TRBD1. With 1 base clipped from V and 3 bases from J, the junction kept 6 bases outside the gene matches. The CDR3 is 16 residues long. Per germline, CDR1 MGHRA and CDR2 YSYEKL. The CDR3 spells CASSQGVAGGYNEQFF. The CDR3 DNA sequence: TGCGCCAGCAGCCAAGGGGTGGCAGGGGGCTACAATGAGCAGTTCTTC.

This clonotype was seen ten or more times. The rearrangement joins TRBV21-1 to TRBJ1-2. TRBV21-1 is a pseudogene segment. The CDR3 runs 14 residues. CDR3 DNA sequence: TGTGCCAGCAATTCTAGTAAAGGTCGGCTCGGCTACACCTTC. Encoded protein: CASNSSKGRLGYTF.

This clonotype was seen ten or more times. Germline is not matched at one junction end, which may reflect a read error. The chain is built from TRBV5-1 and TRBJ2-1; TRBD2 matches 13 bases. Germline V gives CDR1 SGHRS, CDR2 YFSETQ. CDR3 length equals 17 residues. DNA for the CDR3: TGCGTCAGCAGCCCCCCGGGACTAGCGGGATCCTACAATGAGCAGTTCTTC. Its protein product is CVSSPPGLAGSYNEQFF.

In regard to this clonotype: This likely comes from a read error, as the CDR3 has no conserved phenylalanine or tryptophan at its end. The chain is built from TRBV7-9 and TRBJ1-2; the match to TRBD1 covers 8 bases. Germline lookup yields CDR1 SEHNR and CDR2 FQNEAQ (reference sequence). Trimming cost V 5 bases and J 7 bases; bases outside gene matches: 12. This CDR3 is built from 15 residues. This CDR3 is CASSPGGAGGTGYTL. In DNA form, the CDR3 reads TGTGCCAGCAGCCCAGGCGGGGCAGGGGGCACTGGCTACACCCTC.

This clonotype has ten or more counts. This may stem from a read error, because a much larger clone lies one nucleotide away. This sequence joins TRBV6-5 and TRBJ1-6; perhaps TRBD1 as D (5 bases). Per germline, CDR1 MNHEY and CDR2 SVGAGI. This CDR3 has 14 residues. Trimming left V 8 bases short and J 4 bases short, with 12 bases between. The CDR3 region has the DNA TGTGCCAGCGGTGGGGGACGGTATAATTCACCCCTCCACTTT. Amino acid sequence: CASGGGRYNSPLHF.

This clonotype has just one count. The chain recombines TRBV20-1 with TRBJ2-7; 8 bases match TRBD2. Germline V CDR1 and CDR2: DFQATT, SNEGSKA (reference sequence). This CDR3 is 15 amino acids long. V trimming: 3 bases; J trimming: 0 bases; junction bases outside the gene matches: 7. The CDR3 loop is CSARTSAQGSYEQYF. The CDR3 bases are TGCAGTGCTAGGACTAGCGCCCAGGGCTCCTACGAGCAGTACTTC.

The genes are TRBV6-1 and TRBJ2-7; 7 bases align to TRBD2. J lost 1 base, V lost 8 bases, and 8 bases had no gene match. This CDR3 region has 14 residues. CDR1 MNHNS and CDR2 SASEGT come from the germline V gene. Here the CDR3 reads CASLRGGQSYEQYF. The CDR3 DNA reads TGTGCCAGCTTAAGGGGAGGGCAGTCCTACGAGCAGTACTTC.

In its sample, this clonotype was seen many times. The chain uses TRBV7-8 and TRBJ2-1, with 9 bases matching TRBD1. Germline assignment: CDR1 SGHVS and CDR2 FQNEAQ. CDR3 length equals 18 residues. V was pared by 6 bases and J by 5 bases, with 17 bases of the junction left unmatched. This CDR3 reads CASRTTGRRDRDHNEQFF. For the CDR3, the DNA is TGTGCCAGCAGAACTACCGGGAGGAGGGACAGGGACCACAATGAGCAGTTCTTC.

The V call is TRBV5-1, the J call TRBJ1-1; TRBD1 agrees at 8 bases. Germline V lookup: CDR1 SGHRS, CDR2 YFSETQ. The junction had 10 bases not matched to a gene; V was cut back by 4 bases and J by 5 bases. There are 15 residues in the CDR3. The CDR3, as DNA: TGCGCCAGCAGCCGCCGGACAGGGAGGGGAACTGAAGCTTTCTTT. Its translation: CASSRRTGRGTEAFF.

In its sample, this clonotype ranks as large. The rearrangement uses TRBV4-2 and TRBJ1-4; weak D call: TRBD1 (5 bases). This CDR3 has 17 amino acids. V lost 1 base and J lost 5, with 17 bases in between. Per germline, CDR1 LGHNA and CDR2 YNFKEQ. The CDR3 spells CASSQVLLPGGNEKLFF. In nucleotides, the CDR3 is TGTGCCAGCAGCCAAGTTCTCCTCCCGGGGGGGAATGAAAAACTGTTTTTT.

Worth noting for this clonotype: This may be a read error, as it is one base from a much larger clone. Lacking the conserved final phenylalanine or tryptophan, this CDR3 likely reflects a read error. V usage is TRBV7-8 and J usage is TRBJ2-1; D uncertain. The length of the CDR3 is 16 residues. The germline CDR1 and CDR2 sequences are SGHVS and FQNEAQ. The V gene lost 1 base and the J gene lost 6 bases, with 16 bases spanning the gap. The CDR3: CASSLVSVSRGNEQFL. As DNA, the CDR3 is TGTGCCAGCAGCTTAGTATCTGTGTCTAGAGGCAATGAGCAGTTCTTA.